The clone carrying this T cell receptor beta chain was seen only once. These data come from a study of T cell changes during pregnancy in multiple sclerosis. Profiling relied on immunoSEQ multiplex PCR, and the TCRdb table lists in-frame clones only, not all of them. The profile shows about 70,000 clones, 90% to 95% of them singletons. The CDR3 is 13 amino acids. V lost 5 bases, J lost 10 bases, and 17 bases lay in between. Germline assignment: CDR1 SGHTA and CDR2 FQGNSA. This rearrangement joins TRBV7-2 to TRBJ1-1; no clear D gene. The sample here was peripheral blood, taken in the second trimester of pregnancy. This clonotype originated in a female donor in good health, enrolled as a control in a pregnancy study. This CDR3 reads CASSKSRLSGAFF. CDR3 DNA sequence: TGTGCCAGCAGCAAGAGCCGACTCAGCGGAGCTTTCTTT.